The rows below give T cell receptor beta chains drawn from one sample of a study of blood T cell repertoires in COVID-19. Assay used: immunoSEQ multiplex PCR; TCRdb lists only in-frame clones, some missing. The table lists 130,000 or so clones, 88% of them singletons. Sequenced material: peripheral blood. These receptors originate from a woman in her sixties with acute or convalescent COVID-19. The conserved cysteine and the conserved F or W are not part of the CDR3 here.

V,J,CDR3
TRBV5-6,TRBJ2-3,ASSLDLSDTQY
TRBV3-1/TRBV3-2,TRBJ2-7,ASSRRGDFYEQY
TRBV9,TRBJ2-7,ASSVEAGLSYEQY
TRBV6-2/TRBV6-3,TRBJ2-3,ASSYSGARDTDTQY
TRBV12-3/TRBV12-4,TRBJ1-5,ASGDGSNQPQH
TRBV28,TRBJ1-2,ASDSPGQAITNYGYT
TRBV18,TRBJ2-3,ASSPPLAGDTDTQY
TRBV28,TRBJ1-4,ASSVRLARSEKLF
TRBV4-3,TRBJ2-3,ASSARGSGVTDTQY
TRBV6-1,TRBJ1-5,ASSGGNRVVLYSNQPQH
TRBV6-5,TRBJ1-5,ASRDRSNQPQH
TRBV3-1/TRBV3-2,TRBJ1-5,ASSQQEGAQPQH
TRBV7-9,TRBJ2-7,ASSLGDRGLYEQY
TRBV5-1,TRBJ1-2,ASSPELIGLRYGYT
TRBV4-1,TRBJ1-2,ASSQDTVIYGYT
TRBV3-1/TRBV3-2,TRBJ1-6,ASSHGRGRNSPLH
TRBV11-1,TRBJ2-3,ASRVDRPGADTQY
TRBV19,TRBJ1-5,ASSWGQGYNQPQH
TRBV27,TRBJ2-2,ASSPRQGPIVRTGELF
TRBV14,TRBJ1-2,ASSQASPGQGGYGYT
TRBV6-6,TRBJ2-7,ASSFGGYEQY
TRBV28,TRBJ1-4,ASSPRLGLGNEKLF
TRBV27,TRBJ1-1,ASSLSSPITKAF
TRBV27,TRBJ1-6,ASSLGQGFYNSPLH
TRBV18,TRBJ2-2,ASSRGQGNTGELF
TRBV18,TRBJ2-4,ASSPMKGGGTGQY
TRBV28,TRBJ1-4,ASTLNEKLF
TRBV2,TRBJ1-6,ASTLGRAQNSPLH
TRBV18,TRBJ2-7,ASSPPSYPYEQY
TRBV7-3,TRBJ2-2,ASSFLAGLNTGELF
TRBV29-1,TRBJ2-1,SGGEGYNEQF
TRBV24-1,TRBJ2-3,ASGEGGGTDTQY
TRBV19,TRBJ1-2,ASSIEWGHRYGYT
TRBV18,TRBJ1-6,ASSGDSNNSPLH
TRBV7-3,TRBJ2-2,ASNLAGGTGELF
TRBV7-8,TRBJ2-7,ASSPRTGTYEQY
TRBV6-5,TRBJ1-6,ASYSSYNSPLH
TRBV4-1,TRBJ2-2,ASSQPGLANTGELF
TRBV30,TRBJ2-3,AWGDQGETQY
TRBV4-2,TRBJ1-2,ASSQAGGGNYGYT
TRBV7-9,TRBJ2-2,ASSFPGGPGELF
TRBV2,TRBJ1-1,ASTLGQGITEAF
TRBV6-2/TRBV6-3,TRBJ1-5,ASSVTGLGQPQH
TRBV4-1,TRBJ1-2,ASSQAGTGTGYT
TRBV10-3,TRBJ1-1,AITQEENTEAF